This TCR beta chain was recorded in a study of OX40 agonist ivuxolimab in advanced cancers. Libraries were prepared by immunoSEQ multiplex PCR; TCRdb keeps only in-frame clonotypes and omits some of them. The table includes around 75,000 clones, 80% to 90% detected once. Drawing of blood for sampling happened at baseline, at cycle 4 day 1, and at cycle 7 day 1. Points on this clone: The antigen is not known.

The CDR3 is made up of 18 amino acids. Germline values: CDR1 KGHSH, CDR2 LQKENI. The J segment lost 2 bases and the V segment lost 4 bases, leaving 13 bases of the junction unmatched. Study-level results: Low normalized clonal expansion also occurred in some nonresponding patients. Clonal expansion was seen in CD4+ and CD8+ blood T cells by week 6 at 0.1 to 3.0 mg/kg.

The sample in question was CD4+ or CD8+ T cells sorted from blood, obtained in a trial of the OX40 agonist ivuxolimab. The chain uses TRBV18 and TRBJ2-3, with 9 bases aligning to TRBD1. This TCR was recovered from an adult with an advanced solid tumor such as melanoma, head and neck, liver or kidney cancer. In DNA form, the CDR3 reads TGTGCCAGCTCACTCCGCCCGGCGGGACAGGGAACCACAGATACGCAGTATTTT. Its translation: CASSLRPAGQGTTDTQYF.